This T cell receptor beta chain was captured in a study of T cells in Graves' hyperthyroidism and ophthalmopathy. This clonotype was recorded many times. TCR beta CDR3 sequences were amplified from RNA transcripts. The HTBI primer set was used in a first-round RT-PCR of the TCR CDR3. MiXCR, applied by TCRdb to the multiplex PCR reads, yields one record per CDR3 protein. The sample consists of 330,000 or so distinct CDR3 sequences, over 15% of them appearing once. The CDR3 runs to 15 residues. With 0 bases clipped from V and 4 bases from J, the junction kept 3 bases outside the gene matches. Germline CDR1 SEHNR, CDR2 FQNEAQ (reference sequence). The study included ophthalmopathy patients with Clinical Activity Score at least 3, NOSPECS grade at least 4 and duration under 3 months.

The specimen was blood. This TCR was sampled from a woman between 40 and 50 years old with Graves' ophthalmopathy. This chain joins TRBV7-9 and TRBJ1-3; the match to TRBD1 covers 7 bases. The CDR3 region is CASSLAQGLGNTIYF. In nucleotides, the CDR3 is TGTGCCAGCAGCTTAGCACAGGGGCTCGGAAACACCATATATTTT.